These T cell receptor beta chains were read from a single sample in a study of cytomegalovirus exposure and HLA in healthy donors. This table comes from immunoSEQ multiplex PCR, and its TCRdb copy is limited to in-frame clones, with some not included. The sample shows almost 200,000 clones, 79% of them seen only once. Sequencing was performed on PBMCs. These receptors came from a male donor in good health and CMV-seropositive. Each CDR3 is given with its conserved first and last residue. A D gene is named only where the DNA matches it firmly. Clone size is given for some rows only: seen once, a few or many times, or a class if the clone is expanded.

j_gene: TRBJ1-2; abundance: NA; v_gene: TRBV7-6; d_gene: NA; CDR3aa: CASSLEGNYGYTF; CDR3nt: TGTGCCAGCAGCTTAGAGGGGAACTATGGCTACACCTTC
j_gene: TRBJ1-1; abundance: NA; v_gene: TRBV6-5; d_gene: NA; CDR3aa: CASSYEGWTEAFF; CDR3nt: TGTGCCAGCAGTTACGAGGGATGGACTGAAGCTTTCTTT
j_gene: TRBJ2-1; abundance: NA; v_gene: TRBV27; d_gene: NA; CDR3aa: CASGKTRGNEQFF; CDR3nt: TGTGCCAGCGGCAAAACCAGGGGCAATGAGCAGTTCTTC
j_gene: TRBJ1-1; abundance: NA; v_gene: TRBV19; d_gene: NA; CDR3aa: CASSIAPYMNTEAFF; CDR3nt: TGTGCCAGTAGTATAGCGCCTTACATGAACACTGAAGCTTTCTTT
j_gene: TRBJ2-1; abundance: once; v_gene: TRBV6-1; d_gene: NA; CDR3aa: CASSEDRLGAYNEQFF; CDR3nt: TGTGCCAGCAGTGAAGACAGGCTTGGTGCCTACAATGAGCAGTTCTTC
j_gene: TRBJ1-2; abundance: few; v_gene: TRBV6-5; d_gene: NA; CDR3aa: CASSGRLGYTF; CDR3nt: TGTGCCAGCAGTGGCAGGCTTGGCTACACCTTC
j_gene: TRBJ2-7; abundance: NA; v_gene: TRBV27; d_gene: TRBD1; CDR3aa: CASSLYGSVDRGYEQYF; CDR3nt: TGTGCCAGCAGCCTTTATGGGAGTGTGGACAGGGGTTACGAGCAGTACTTC
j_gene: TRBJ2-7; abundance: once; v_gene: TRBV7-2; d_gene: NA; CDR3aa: CASSLMGRGTYEQYF; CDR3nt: TGTGCCAGCAGCTTAATGGGCAGGGGTACCTACGAGCAGTACTTC
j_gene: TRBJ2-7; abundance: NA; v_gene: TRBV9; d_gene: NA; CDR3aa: CASSVGVGGSSYEQYF; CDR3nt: TGTGCCAGCAGCGTAGGGGTGGGGGGAAGCTCCTACGAGCAGTACTTC
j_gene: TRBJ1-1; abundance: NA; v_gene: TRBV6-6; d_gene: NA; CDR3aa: CASSMGRNTEAFF; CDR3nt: TGTGCCAGCAGTATGGGCCGAAACACTGAAGCTTTCTTT
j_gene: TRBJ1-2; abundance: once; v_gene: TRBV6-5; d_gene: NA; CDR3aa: CASSHQGGYTF; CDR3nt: TGTGCCAGCAGTCACCAGGGGGGCTACACCTTC
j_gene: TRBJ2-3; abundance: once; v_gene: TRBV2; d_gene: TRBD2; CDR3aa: CASKTSGGPADTQYF; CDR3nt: TGTGCCAGCAAGACTAGCGGGGGGCCCGCAGATACGCAGTATTTT
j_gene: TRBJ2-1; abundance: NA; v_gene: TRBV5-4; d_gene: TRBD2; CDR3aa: CASSPHRLAVLNEQFF; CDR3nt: TGTGCCAGCAGCCCCCATCGGCTAGCGGTCCTAAATGAGCAGTTCTTC
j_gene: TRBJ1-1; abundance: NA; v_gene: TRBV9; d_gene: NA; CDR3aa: CASSVEDGSRGAFF; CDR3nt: TGTGCCAGCAGCGTAGAGGACGGATCACGGGGGGCTTTCTTT
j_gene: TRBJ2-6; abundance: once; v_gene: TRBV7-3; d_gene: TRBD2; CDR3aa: CASSLGLAGVPLDPGANVLTF; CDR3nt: TGTGCCAGCAGCTTAGGACTAGCGGGGGTGCCACTCGACCCTGGGGCCAACGTCCTGACTTTC
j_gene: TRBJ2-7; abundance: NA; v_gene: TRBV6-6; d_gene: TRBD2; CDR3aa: CASRDGGGNIGEQYF; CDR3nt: TGTGCCAGCCGGGACGGGGGGGGGAATATCGGGGAGCAGTACTTC
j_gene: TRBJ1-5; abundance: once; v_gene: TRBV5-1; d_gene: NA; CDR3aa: CASSLDSNSNQPQHF; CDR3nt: TGCGCCAGCAGCTTGGACAGCAATAGCAATCAGCCCCAGCATTTT
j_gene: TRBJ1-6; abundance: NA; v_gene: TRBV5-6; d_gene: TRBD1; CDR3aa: CASSLGPAGGNSPLHF; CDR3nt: TGTGCCAGCAGCTTGGGTCCGGCAGGGGGCAATTCACCCCTCCACTTT
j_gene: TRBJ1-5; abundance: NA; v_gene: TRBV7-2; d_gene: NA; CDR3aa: CASSLVPGSNQPQHF; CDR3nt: TGTGCCAGCAGCTTAGTACCGGGGAGCAATCAGCCCCAGCATTTT
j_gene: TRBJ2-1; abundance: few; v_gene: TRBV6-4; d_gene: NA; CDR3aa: CATSLGPRANEQFF; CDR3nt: TGTGCCACGTCATTGGGGCCCCGGGCAAATGAGCAGTTCTTC
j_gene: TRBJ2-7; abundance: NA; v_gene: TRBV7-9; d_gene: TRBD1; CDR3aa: CASRPSWDRGTYEQYF; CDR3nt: TGTGCCAGCAGACCCAGTTGGGACAGGGGAACCTACGAGCAGTACTTC
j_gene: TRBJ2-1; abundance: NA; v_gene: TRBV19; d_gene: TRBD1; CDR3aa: CASSIGGGPSYNEQFF; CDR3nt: TGTGCCAGTAGTATAGGAGGGGGCCCCTCCTACAATGAGCAGTTCTTC
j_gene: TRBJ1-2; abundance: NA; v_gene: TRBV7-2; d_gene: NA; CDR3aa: CASSSTVYGYTF; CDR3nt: TGTGCCAGCAGCTCAACAGTCTATGGCTACACCTTC
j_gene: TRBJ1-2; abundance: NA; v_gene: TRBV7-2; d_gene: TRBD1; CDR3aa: CASSLGTGDFYGYTF; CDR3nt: TGTGCCAGCAGCTTAGGGACAGGGGACTTCTATGGCTACACCTTC
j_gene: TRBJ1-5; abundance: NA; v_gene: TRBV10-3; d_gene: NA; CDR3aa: CAISETRTDNQPQHF; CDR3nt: TGTGCCATCAGTGAAACTAGGACAGACAATCAGCCCCAGCATTTT
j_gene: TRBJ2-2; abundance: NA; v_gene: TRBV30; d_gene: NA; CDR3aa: CAWKRRAGTTGELFF; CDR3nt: TGTGCCTGGAAGAGGAGGGCAGGAACCACCGGGGAGCTGTTTTTT
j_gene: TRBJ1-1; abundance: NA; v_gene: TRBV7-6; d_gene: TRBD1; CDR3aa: CASSLDRGSTEAFF; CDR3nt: TGTGCCAGCAGCTTAGACAGGGGTAGCACTGAAGCTTTCTTT
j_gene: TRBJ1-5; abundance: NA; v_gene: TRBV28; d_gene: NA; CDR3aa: CASSRDNSYSNQPQHF; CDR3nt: TGTGCCAGCAGCAGGGACAATTCCTATAGCAATCAGCCCCAGCATTTT
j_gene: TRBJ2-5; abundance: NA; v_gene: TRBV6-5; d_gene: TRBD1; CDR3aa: CAIGQGQETQYF; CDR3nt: TGTGCCATCGGACAGGGACAAGAGACCCAGTACTTC
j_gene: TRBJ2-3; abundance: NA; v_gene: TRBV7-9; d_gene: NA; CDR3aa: CASSPGLPTDTQYF; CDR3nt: TGTGCCAGCAGCCCTGGACTCCCCACAGATACGCAGTATTTT
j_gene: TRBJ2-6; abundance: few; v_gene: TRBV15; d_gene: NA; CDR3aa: CATSRDLSGANVLTF; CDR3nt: TGTGCCACCAGCAGAGATCTCTCTGGGGCCAACGTCCTGACTTTC
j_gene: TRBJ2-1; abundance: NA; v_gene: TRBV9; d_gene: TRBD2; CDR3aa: CASRATAGGVGEQFF; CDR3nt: TGTGCCAGCAGGGCGACAGCGGGAGGGGTAGGAGAGCAGTTCTTC
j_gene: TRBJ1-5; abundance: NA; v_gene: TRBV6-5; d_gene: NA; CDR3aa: CASTIYSNQPQHF; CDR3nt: TGTGCCAGCACTATTTATAGCAATCAGCCCCAGCATTTT
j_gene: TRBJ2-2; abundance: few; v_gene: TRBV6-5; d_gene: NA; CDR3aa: CASRRDLQGTGELFF; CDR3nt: TGTGCCAGCAGGCGGGACCTCCAAGGGACCGGGGAGCTGTTTTTT
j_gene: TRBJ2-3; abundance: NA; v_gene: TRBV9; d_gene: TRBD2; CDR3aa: CASSASGGRTDTQYF; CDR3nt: TGTGCCAGCAGCGCGAGCGGGGGGCGTACAGATACGCAGTATTTT
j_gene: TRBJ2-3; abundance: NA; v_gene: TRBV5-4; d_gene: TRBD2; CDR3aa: CASSLGLAGGTPGTDTQYF; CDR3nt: TGTGCCAGCAGCTTAGGACTAGCGGGGGGGACGCCGGGCACAGATACGCAGTATTTT
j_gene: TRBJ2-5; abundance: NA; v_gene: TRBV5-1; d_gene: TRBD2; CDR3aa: CASSKGTSGSSETQYF; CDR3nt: TGCGCCAGCAGCAAGGGGACTAGCGGGAGCTCAGAGACCCAGTACTTC
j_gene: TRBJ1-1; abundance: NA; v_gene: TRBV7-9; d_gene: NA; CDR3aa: CASSSGSEAFF; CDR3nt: TGTGCCAGCAGCTCAGGAAGTGAAGCTTTCTTT
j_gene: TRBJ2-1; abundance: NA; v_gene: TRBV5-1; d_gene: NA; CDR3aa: CASSWGPGLGTNEQFF; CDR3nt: TGCGCCAGCAGCTGGGGGCCCGGACTAGGAACCAATGAGCAGTTCTTC
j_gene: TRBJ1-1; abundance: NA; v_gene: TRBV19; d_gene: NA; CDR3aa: CASSWDMNTEAFF; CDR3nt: TGTGCCAGTAGTTGGGACATGAACACTGAAGCTTTCTTT
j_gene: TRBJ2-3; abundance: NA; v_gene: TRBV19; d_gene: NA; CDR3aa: CASRLAGQGHTDTQYF; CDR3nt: TGTGCCAGTAGATTAGCGGGACAGGGCCACACAGATACGCAGTATTTT
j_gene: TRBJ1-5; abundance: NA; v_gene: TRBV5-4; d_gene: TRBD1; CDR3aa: CASSSGTGGNQPQHF; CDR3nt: TGTGCCAGCAGCTCCGGGACAGGGGGAAATCAGCCCCAGCATTTT
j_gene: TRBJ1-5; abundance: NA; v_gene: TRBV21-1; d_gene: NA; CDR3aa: CASSKESILLTANQPQHF; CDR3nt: TGTGCCAGCAGCAAAGAGTCAATACTCTTAACAGCAAATCAGCCCCAGCATTTT
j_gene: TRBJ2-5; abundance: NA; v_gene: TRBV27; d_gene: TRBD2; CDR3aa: CASSSSPSGSKTQYF; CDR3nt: TGTGCCAGCAGTTCCAGCCCTAGCGGGAGTAAGACCCAGTACTTC
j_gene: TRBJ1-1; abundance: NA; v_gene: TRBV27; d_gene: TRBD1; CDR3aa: CASSLSVRGWTTKAFF; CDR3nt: TGTGCCAGCAGTTTATCGGTCAGGGGGTGGACGACGAAAGCTTTCTTT
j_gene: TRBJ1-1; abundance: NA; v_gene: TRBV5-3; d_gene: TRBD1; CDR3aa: CARSPGQANTEAFF; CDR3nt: TGTGCCAGAAGCCCGGGACAGGCAAACACTGAAGCTTTCTTT
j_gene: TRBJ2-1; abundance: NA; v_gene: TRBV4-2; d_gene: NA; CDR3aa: CASSQVGTDLRNEQFF; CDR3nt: TGTGCCAGCAGCCAAGTCGGGACTGACCTTCGGAATGAGCAGTTCTTC